This T cell receptor beta chain was captured by sequencing in a study of blood T cell repertoires in COVID-19 (TCRdb year 2020). For the wider study: Collaborator samples came from the United States, Italy and Spain and covered acute and convalescent phases of COVID-19. The material from the prospective study consisted of cDNA or gDNA derived from T cells, B-cell-depleted T cells, or PBMCs. Subjects who had been exposed to COVID-19, were actively infected with it, or had recovered from it provided the deeply sampled blood TCRbeta repertoires that made up the dataset. The repertoires were released in a freely available public database intended as a resource for research on the immune response to SARS-CoV-2. Samples came from the ongoing ImmuneRACE study (first 160 participants) plus 1,254 subjects from 6 global collaborators. A de-identified subject ID, COVID-19 status, age in years and sex were almost always included in the sample metadata. Where HLA class I and class II types were available, the types were taken from metadata supplied by the sample provider, not from assay-based typing. What the research found in general, with its limitations: The amount of clinical and demographic metadata varied by source and participant and was provided uncurated.

In the prospective study, participants were roughly 18 to 100 years old, resided in about two dozen geographic areas of the United States, and were enrolled through a virtual design. Cohort assignment in the prospective study relied on participant-reported clinical history from a screening survey and a study questionnaire. Each participant in the prospective study had whole blood, serum and a nasopharyngeal or oropharyngeal swab collected by mobile phlebotomists. Prospective study participants could optionally give additional blood draws and questionnaires over an approximately 2-month period. Blood samples from the prospective study were shipped frozen or at room temperature prior to DNA extraction. The CDR3 numbers 14 residues from cysteine through phenylalanine. Only the CDR3 DNA is retained, 42 bases long and in frame from the first base. V was cut back by 0 bases and J by 5 bases, leaving a gap of 10 bases between them. The CDR1 and CDR2 encoded by the germline V gene are MNHEY and SVGEGT.

TCRbeta CDR3 regions were amplified from genomic DNA using the immunoSEQ Assay, a bias-controlled multiplex PCR. Under the source paper's analysis protocol: Within the assay, amplification of reference gene primers was used to estimate how many nucleated cells each sample contained. To quantify the absolute abundance of each unique TCRbeta CDR3 rearrangement, sequence reads were collapsed and filtered. For each sample, productive Simpson clonality was calculated as the square root of Simpson's diversity index across productive rearrangements. TCRdb's version of the immuneACCESS table is confined to in-frame rearrangements and falls short of the full clone set. An unresolved V gene accounts for under half of the shortfall where checked; the remainder is of unknown origin. For V, J and clone size, that table is used; D and trimming come from the DNA. In all, the sample holds 250,000 to 300,000 clones, and around 90% of those were seen once. Clones ranked in the top ten supply 1.2% of the sample.

To note about this clone: Its antigen remains unidentified. No base-level quality is on record; no much larger clone is a single base apart.

This receptor chain uses TRBV6-2 or TRBV6-3 and TRBJ1-2, with the D gene uncertain. This TCR was sampled from a human donor in a cohort exposed to, infected with or recovered from COVID-19 (not recorded which). The donor label of this sample is uncertain. The specimen sequenced was PBMCs or T cells enriched from blood (not recorded which). The sequenced DNA is TGTGCCAGCAGTTACTCTGGAGGGAGATATGGCTACACCTTC. This is translated as CASSYSGGRYGYTF.